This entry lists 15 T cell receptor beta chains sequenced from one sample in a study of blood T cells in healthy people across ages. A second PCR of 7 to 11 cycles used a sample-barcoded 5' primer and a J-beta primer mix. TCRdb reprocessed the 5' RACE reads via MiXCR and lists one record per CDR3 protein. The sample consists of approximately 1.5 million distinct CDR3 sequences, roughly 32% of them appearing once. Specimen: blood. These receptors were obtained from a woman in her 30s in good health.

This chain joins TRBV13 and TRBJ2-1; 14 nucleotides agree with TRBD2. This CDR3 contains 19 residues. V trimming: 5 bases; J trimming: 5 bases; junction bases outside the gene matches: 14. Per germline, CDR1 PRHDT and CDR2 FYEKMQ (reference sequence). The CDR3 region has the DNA TGTGCCAGCAGCCTCTCGGCGGGACTAGCGGGAGCGTCCCACAATGAGCAGTTCTTC. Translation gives CASSLSAGLAGASHNEQFF. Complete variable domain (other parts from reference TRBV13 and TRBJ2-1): AAGVIQSPRHLIKEKRETATLKCYPIPRHDTVYWYQQGPGQDPQFLISFYEKMQSDKGSIPDRFSAQQFSDYHSELNMSSLELGDSALYFCASSLSAGLAGASHNEQFFGPGTRLTVL.

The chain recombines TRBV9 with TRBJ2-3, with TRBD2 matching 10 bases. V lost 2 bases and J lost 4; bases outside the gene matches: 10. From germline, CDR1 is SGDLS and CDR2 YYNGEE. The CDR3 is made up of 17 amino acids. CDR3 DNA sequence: TGTGCCAGCAGCGTGTGGCCTCTAGCGGGAGTAGCAGATACGCAGTATTTT. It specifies CASSVWPLAGVADTQYF.

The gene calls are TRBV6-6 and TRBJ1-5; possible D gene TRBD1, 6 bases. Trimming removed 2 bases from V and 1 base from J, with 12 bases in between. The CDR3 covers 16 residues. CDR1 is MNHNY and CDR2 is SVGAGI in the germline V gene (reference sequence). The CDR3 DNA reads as TGTGCCAGCAGTTACGTTTTCGGACAGAGCAATCAGCCCCAGCATTTT. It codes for CASSYVFGQSNQPQHF.

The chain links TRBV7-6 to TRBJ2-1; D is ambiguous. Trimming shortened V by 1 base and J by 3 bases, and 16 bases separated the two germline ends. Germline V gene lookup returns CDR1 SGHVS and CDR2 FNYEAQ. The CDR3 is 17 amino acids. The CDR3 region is CASSLERAPSSYNEQFF. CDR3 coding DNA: TGTGCCAGCAGCTTAGAAAGAGCTCCCAGCAGCTACAATGAGCAGTTCTTC.

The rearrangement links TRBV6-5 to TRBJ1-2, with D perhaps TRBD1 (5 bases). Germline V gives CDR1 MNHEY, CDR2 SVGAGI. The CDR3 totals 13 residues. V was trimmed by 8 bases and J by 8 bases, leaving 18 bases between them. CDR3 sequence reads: CASQGPSAVGYTF. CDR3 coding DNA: TGTGCCAGCCAGGGACCATCGGCGGTCGGCTACACCTTC.

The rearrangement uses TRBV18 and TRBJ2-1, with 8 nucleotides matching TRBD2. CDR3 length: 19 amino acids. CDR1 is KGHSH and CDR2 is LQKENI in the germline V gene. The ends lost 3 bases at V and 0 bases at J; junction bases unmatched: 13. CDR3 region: CASSPPGTSKLSSYNEQFF. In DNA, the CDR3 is TGTGCCAGCTCACCTCCCGGGACTAGTAAATTGAGCTCCTACAATGAGCAGTTCTTC. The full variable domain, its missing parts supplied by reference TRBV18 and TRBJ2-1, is NAGVMQNPRHLVRRRGQEARLRCSPMKGHSHVYWYRQLPEEGLKFMVYLQKENIIDESGMPKERFSAEFPKEGPSILRIQQVVRGDSAAYFCASSPPGTSKLSSYNEQFFGPGTRLTVL.

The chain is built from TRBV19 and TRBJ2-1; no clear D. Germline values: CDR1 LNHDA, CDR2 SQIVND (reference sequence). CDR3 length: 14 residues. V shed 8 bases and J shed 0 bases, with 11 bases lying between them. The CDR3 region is CASATQSSYNEQFF. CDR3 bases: TGTGCCAGTGCGACACAAAGCTCCTACAATGAGCAGTTCTTC.

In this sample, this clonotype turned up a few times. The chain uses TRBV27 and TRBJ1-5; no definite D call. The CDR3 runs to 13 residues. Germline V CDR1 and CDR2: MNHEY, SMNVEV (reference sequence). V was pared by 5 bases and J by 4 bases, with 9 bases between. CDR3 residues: CASSITANQPQHF. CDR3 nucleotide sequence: TGTGCCAGCAGTATAACAGCGAATCAGCCCCAGCATTTT.

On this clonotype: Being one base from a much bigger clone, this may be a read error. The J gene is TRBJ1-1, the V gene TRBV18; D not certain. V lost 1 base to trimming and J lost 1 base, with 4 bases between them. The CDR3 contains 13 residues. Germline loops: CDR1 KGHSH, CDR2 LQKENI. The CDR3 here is CASSPQQNTEAFF. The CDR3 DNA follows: TGTGCCAGCTCACCACAACAGAACACTGAAGCTTTCTTT.

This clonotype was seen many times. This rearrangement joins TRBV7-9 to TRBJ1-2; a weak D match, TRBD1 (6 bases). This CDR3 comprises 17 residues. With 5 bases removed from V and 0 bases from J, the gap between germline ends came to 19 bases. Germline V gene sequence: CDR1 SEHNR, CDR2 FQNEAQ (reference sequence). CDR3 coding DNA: TGTGCCAGCAGCGCGAGAATCCGGGACACCACTAACTATGGCTACACCTTC. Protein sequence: CASSARIRDTTNYGYTF. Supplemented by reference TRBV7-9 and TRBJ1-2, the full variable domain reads DTGVSQNPRHKITKRGQNVTFRCDPISEHNRLYWYRQTLGQGPEFLTYFQNEAQLEKSRLLSDRFSAERPKGSFSTLEIQRTEQGDSAMYLCASSARIRDTTNYGYTFGSGTRLTVV.

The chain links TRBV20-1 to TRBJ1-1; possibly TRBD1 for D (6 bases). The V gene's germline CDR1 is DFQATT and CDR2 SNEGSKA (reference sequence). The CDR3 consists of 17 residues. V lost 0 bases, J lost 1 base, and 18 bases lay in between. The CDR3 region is CSARDYRRGSSNTEAFF. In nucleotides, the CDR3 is TGCAGTGCTAGAGATTACAGGAGGGGGTCGTCGAACACTGAAGCTTTCTTT.

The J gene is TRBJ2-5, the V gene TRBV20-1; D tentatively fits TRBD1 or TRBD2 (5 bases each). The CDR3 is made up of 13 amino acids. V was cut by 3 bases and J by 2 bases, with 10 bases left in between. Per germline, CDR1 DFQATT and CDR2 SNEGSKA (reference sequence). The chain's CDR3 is CSARGESQETQYF. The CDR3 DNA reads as TGCAGTGCTAGGGGGGAGAGTCAAGAGACCCAGTACTTC.

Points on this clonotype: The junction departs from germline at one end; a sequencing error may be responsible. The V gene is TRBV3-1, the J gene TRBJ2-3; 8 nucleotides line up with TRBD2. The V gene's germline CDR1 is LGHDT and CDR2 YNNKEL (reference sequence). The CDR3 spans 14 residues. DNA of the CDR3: TGTACCAGCAGCCAGAGCGGGAGAACAGATACGCAGTATTTT. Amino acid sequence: CTSSQSGRTDTQYF.

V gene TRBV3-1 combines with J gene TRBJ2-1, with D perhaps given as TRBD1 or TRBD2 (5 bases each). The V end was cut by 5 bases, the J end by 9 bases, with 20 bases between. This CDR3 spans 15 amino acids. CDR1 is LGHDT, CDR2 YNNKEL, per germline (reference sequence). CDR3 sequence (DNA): TGTGCCAGCAGCTTAACGGGACCCGCGAGGGTTGAGCAGTTCTTC. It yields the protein CASSLTGPARVEQFF.

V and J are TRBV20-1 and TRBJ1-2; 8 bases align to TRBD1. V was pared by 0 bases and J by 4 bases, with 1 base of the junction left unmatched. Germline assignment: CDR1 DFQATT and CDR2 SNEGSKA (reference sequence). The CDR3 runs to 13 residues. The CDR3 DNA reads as TGCAGTGCTAGAGAGGGACAGGCCTATGGCTACACCTTC. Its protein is CSAREGQAYGYTF.